This TCR beta chain came from a study of T cell changes during pregnancy in multiple sclerosis. The assay was immunoSEQ multiplex PCR, and TCRdb's table has in-frame clones only and misses some. Here the sample spans about 79,000 clones, 80% to 95% being singletons. Of note for this clone: Additional DNA sequences in this sample encode the identical CDR3.

The TCR originated in a female donor with multiple sclerosis, enrolled in a pregnancy study. The source material was CD4+ T cells from peripheral blood mononuclear cells, sampled in the second trimester of pregnancy.

The chain's CDR3 is CASSLGGGTEAFF. The CDR3, as DNA: TGTGCCAGCAGCTTAGGGGGAGGAACTGAAGCTTTCTTT. The chain carries TRBV7-3 and TRBJ1-1; weak D call: TRBD1 (5 bases). CDR3 length equals 13 residues. The germline V and J ends were trimmed by 2 bases and 5 bases, with 9 bases remaining between them. The germline gives CDR1 SGHTA, CDR2 FQGTGA.